The sequence of this T cell receptor beta chain was determined in a study of T cells in Graves' hyperthyroidism and ophthalmopathy. Looking at the study overall: Peripheral blood was acquired at first diagnosis, ahead of any therapy whatsoever.

What was amplified from RNA transcripts were TCR beta CDR3 regions. Using the HTBI primer set, a first-round RT-PCR was run on the TCR CDR3. TCRdb itself ran the multiplex PCR reads through MiXCR, one entry per CDR3 protein. The top ten hold around 23% of the sample, which has about 350,000 distinct CDR3 sequences, approximately 14% seen once. This clonotype has only a few counts. The sample consisted of blood. The TCR was taken from a woman aged 30 to 39 with Graves' hyperthyroidism.

The CDR3 protein is CASSTTLNQPQHF. DNA of the CDR3: TGTGCCAGCAGTACAACCCTCAATCAGCCCCAGCATTTT. The chain carries TRBV27 and TRBJ1-5, with no clear D. The CDR3 is 13 residues long. V was shortened by 5 bases and J by 3 bases, with 8 bases between the two germline ends. The V gene's germline CDR1 is MNHEY and CDR2 SMNVEV (reference sequence).